A selection of T cell receptor beta chains follows, all from one sample in a study of blood T cell repertoires in COVID-19. This table comes from immunoSEQ multiplex PCR, and its TCRdb copy is limited to in-frame clones, with some not included. Among around 29,000 clones listed, nearly 90% were seen once. The material sequenced was peripheral blood. Receptors were obtained from a human donor in a cohort sampled during active COVID-19. The CDR3 runs from the conserved cysteine through the conserved F or W. Fields, in order: clone size, J gene, D gene, CDR3 length, V gene, CDR3 DNA, CDR3 protein. A D gene is named only where the DNA matches it firmly. Rows give clone size only sometimes, using once, few, many, or a class for an expanded clone.

>-|TRBJ2-7|-|14|TRBV19
TGTGCCAGTAGGGGGACACCCTCCTCCTACGAGCAGTACTTC
CASRGTPSSYEQYF
>-|TRBJ2-5|TRBD1|15|TRBV6-6
TGTGCCAGCAGTGTCGGGACAGTAGGTTCGGAGACCCAGTACTTC
CASSVGTVGSETQYF
>-|TRBJ2-7|TRBD1|15|TRBV19
TGTGCCAGTAGTAGTCCCGGGACAGGGGACTACGAGCAGTACTTC
CASSSPGTGDYEQYF
>-|TRBJ2-5|TRBD1|15|TRBV19
TGTGCCAGTAGTAACGGACAGGGGGCTGGTGAGACCCAGTACTTC
CASSNGQGAGETQYF
>-|TRBJ2-1|TRBD2|14|TRBV5-4
TGTGCCAGCAGCTCGGGACTAGCCCCCAATGAGCAGTTCTTC
CASSSGLAPNEQFF
>-|TRBJ2-1|TRBD2|15|TRBV24-1
TGTGCCACCAGTGTCGGAACTAGCGGGAAGGATGAGCAGTTCTTC
CATSVGTSGKDEQFF
>-|TRBJ2-7|TRBD2|17|TRBV4-2
TGTGCCAGCAGCCAAGAGGCTAGCGGGAGTTTGACCTACGAGCAGTACTTC
CASSQEASGSLTYEQYF
>-|TRBJ1-2|-|17|TRBV3-1/TRBV3-2
TGTGCCAGCAGCCAAGACCTAAAGATGGCGGGGGCCCATGGCTACACCTTC
CASSQDLKMAGAHGYTF
>-|TRBJ2-1|-|14|TRBV5-1
TGCGCCAGCAGCTTGGAACGGGGGAACAATGAGCAGTTCTTC
CASSLERGNNEQFF
>-|TRBJ1-1|TRBD1|16|TRBV6-5
TGTGCCAGCAGTTACTTTCCCCAATCACAGGGGGCTGAAGCTTTCTTT
CASSYFPQSQGAEAFF
>-|TRBJ1-4|-|12|TRBV25-1
TGTGCCAGCAGGGACTTGAATGAAAAACTGTTTTTT
CASRDLNEKLFF
>-|TRBJ2-3|TRBD2|15|TRBV9
TGTGCCAGCAGCGAGACTAGCGGTAGCACAGATACGCAGTATTTT
CASSETSGSTDTQYF
>-|TRBJ2-5|TRBD2|17|TRBV4-1
TGCGCCAGCAGCCAAGAGCCCCCGGGGGGAGTTAAAGAGACCCAGTACTTC
CASSQEPPGGVKETQYF
>-|TRBJ2-5|-|15|TRBV7-3
TGTGCCAGCAGCTTAACGGGAACTAGAAGAGAGACCCAGTACTTC
CASSLTGTRRETQYF
>-|TRBJ2-7|-|16|TRBV21-1
TGTGCCAGCAGCAAAAGTGGAGCGGGAGGGTCCTACGAGCAGTACTTC
CASSKSGAGGSYEQYF
>-|TRBJ1-5|-|13|TRBV12-3/TRBV12-4
TGTGCCAGCGGGACAAGTCCCAATCAGCCCCAGCATTTT
CASGTSPNQPQHF
>-|TRBJ1-1|-|13|TRBV6-5
TGTGCCAGCAAAACCATCGGTAACACTGAAGCTTTCTTT
CASKTIGNTEAFF
>-|TRBJ1-4|TRBD1|15|TRBV10-1
TGCGCCAGCAGTGAGTCGGGACAGGGCAGTGAAAAACTGTTTTTT
CASSESGQGSEKLFF
>-|TRBJ1-6|TRBD1|16|TRBV19
TGTGCCAGTAGTACGAGGGCCGGGACAGGGTATTCACCCCTCCACTTT
CASSTRAGTGYSPLHF
>-|TRBJ1-6|-|15|TRBV18
TGTGCCAGCTCACTACCGGGACAATATAATTCACCCCTCCACTTT
CASSLPGQYNSPLHF
>once|TRBJ1-4|-|14|TRBV6-6
TGTGCCAGCAGTTACTCCGTGAGGGATGAAAAACTGTTTTTT
CASSYSVRDEKLFF
>-|TRBJ1-1|TRBD1|15|TRBV19
TGTGCCAGTAGTTCACCGGGACAGGGTTACACTGAAGCTTTCTTT
CASSSPGQGYTEAFF
>-|TRBJ2-3|-|16|TRBV18
TGTGCCAGCCCAAAAACCATTACAGGACCCACAGATACGCAGTATTTT
CASPKTITGPTDTQYF
>once|TRBJ2-5|-|16|TRBV7-8
TGTGCCAGCAGCCGAGGGGGGGAGGGTCAGAAAGAGACCCAGTACTTC
CASSRGGEGQKETQYF
>-|TRBJ1-1|-|15|TRBV27
TGTGCCAGCAGTCCCAGTAACACGCTGAACACTGAAGCTTTCTTT
CASSPSNTLNTEAFF
>once|TRBJ1-4|-|14|TRBV5-5
TGTGCCAGCACTCTAGAGGCAACTAATGAAAAACTGTTTTTT
CASTLEATNEKLFF
>-|TRBJ2-2|TRBD2|15|TRBV11-2
TGTGCCAGCAGCCCCAGGACTAGCGGGGGGGAGGGGCTGTTTTTT
CASSPRTSGGEGLFF
>-|TRBJ2-2|TRBD1|15|TRBV29-1
TGCAGCGCCGGACAGGGCCCTTCGAACACCGGGGAGCTGTTTTTT
CSAGQGPSNTGELFF
>once|TRBJ2-7|TRBD2|13|TRBV30
TGTGCCGGCGGACTAGGCCCCCCGGGGGAGCAGTACTTC
CAGGLGPPGEQYF
>-|TRBJ2-1|TRBD1|15|TRBV19
TGTGCCAGTAGTACCTGGGACAGGGAGGGAAATGAGCAGTTCTTC
CASSTWDREGNEQFF
>-|TRBJ2-7|TRBD1|16|TRBV2
TGTGCCAGCAGTGAACATAAGGGACAGATTTCCTACGAGCAGTACTTC
CASSEHKGQISYEQYF
>once|TRBJ2-7|-|15|TRBV27
TGTGCCAGCAGCCCGGAAGTTTCTAGCTCCTACGAGCAGTACTTC
CASSPEVSSSYEQYF
>-|TRBJ2-3|-|18|TRBV3-1/TRBV3-2
TGTGCCAGCAGCCAAGGTAGCTTGAAAATTTCCTTCACAGATACGCAGTATTTT
CASSQGSLKISFTDTQYF
>-|TRBJ2-1|TRBD2|15|TRBV5-1
TGCGCCAGCGCCTCGGGACTAGCGGGAGACAATGAGCAGTTCTTC
CASASGLAGDNEQFF
>-|TRBJ2-4|-|19|TRBV5-1
TGCGCCAGCAGCTCTACTTCTACCGCCTCAAATCTAGCCAAAAACATTCAGTACTTC
CASSSTSTASNLAKNIQYF
>-|TRBJ2-4|TRBD1|16|TRBV10-2
TGCGCCAGCACTATAGACAGGGGACTAGCCAAAAACATTCAGTACTTC
CASTIDRGLAKNIQYF
>once|TRBJ1-1|TRBD1|15|TRBV7-9
TGTGCCAGCAGCTTAGGACAGGGGGAGGGCACTGAAGCTTTCTTT
CASSLGQGEGTEAFF
>-|TRBJ2-7|TRBD2|15|TRBV6-2/TRBV6-3
TGTGCCAGCAGTTACTCCAGCGGGAGCTCCTACGAGCAGTACTTC
CASSYSSGSSYEQYF
>-|TRBJ1-1|-|14|TRBV27
TGTGCCAGCCCTCCCGGGGGGGGCGCATATGAAGCTTTCTTT
CASPPGGGAYEAFF
>-|TRBJ1-1|TRBD1|14|TRBV7-2
TGTGCCAGCAGCCCGAGACAGGGAGAGACTGAAGCTTTCTTT
CASSPRQGETEAFF
>-|TRBJ1-1|TRBD1|12|TRBV6-5
TGTGCCAGCAGTAGGACAGGTAGTCTCGCTTTCTTT
CASSRTGSLAFF
>-|TRBJ1-3|-|12|TRBV3-1/TRBV3-2
TGTGCCAGCAGCCTGACAGGAAACACCATATATTTT
CASSLTGNTIYF
>-|TRBJ2-2|TRBD2|15|TRBV3-1/TRBV3-2
TGTGCCAGCAGTGCAGCGGGAGAGTTGTACGGGGAGCTGTTTTTT
CASSAAGELYGELFF
>-|TRBJ2-1|-|16|TRBV10-2
TGCGCCAGCAGTGATCGTAGCGGCTGGGTCTACAATGAGCAGTTCTTC
CASSDRSGWVYNEQFF
>-|TRBJ1-1|TRBD1|14|TRBV9
TGTGCCAGCAGCCCCAGGGACAGTAACACTGAAGCTTTCTTT
CASSPRDSNTEAFF
>-|TRBJ2-3|-|12|TRBV3-1/TRBV3-2
TGTGCCAGCAGCCCCGGGTCAGATACGCAGTATTTT
CASSPGSDTQYF
>-|TRBJ2-1|TRBD1|16|TRBV7-3
TGTGCCAGCAGCTTATCCGGGACAGGGTCCTACAATGAGCAGTTCTTC
CASSLSGTGSYNEQFF
>-|TRBJ1-4|-|13|TRBV3-1/TRBV3-2
TGTGCCAGCACAAGGGGGATCAATGAAAAACTGTTTTTT
CASTRGINEKLFF
>-|TRBJ1-6|TRBD1|13|TRBV30
TGTGCCTGGAGTGGACAGGGGAATTCACCCCTCCACTTT
CAWSGQGNSPLHF
>-|TRBJ2-7|-|11|TRBV20-1
TGCAGTGCTAGCACCTACTACGAGCAGTACTTC
CSASTYYEQYF
>-|TRBJ2-1|TRBD2|14|TRBV2
TGTGCCAGCAGGGGACTAGCGGGACTCGATGAGCAGTTCTTC
CASRGLAGLDEQFF
>-|TRBJ1-1|-|11|TRBV7-3
TGTGCCAGCAGGGAAACAGATGAAGCTTTCTTT
CASRETDEAFF
>-|TRBJ2-5|-|15|TRBV5-1
TGCGCCAGCAGCCTCCGGGTCTTATACCAGGAGACCCAGTACTTC
CASSLRVLYQETQYF
>-|TRBJ1-2|-|17|TRBV7-9
TGTGCCAGCAGCCCAATGGTTTTCCTCTCCCCCACGGGGGGCTACACCTTC
CASSPMVFLSPTGGYTF
>-|TRBJ2-2|-|12|TRBV12-3/TRBV12-4
TGTGCCAGCAGTTTGGCGCGGGGGGAGCTGTTTTTT
CASSLARGELFF